This is a list of T cell receptor beta chains from one sample in a study of regulatory T cells in long-lasting Graves disease. From the multiplex PCR reads, TCRdb called clonotypes with MiXCR, one entry per CDR3 protein. Of over 500,000 distinct CDR3 sequences in the sample, less than 20% are singletons; the top ten hold about 20%. In addition, the sample was reused for a study of T cells in Graves' hyperthyroidism and ophthalmopathy.

Source: peripheral blood mononuclear cells (PBMCs), taken at new diagnosis, from a patient treated with antithyroid drugs. The origin of the receptors is a woman aged 25-40 years with Graves disease. Each CDR3 is given with its conserved first and last residue. D genes are given only for firm matches. Clone size is not always given. Where it is, it says once, few, many or a class for expanded clones.

TRBV5-4	.	.	TRBJ1-6	TGTGCCAGCAGGGGCGGGGGCTATAATTCACCCCTCCACTTT	CASRGGGYNSPLHF
TRBV30	TRBD2	.	TRBJ2-7	TGTGCCTGGAGTATGACTAGCAAGTACGAGCAGTACTTC	CAWSMTSKYEQYF
TRBV7-9	.	few	TRBJ2-5	TGTGCCAGCAGCTCACAGGCCTTCCAAGAGACCCAGTACTTC	CASSSQAFQETQYF
TRBV20-1	.	.	TRBJ2-5	TGCAGCAAGACAAAGAAGGAAGGAATTGAGACCCAGTACTTC	CSKTKKEGIETQYF
TRBV7-3	.	few	TRBJ1-1	TGTACCAGCAGCACCGACGGAATGAACACTGAAGCTTTCTTT	CTSSTDGMNTEAFF
TRBV10-3	.	.	TRBJ2-7	TGTGCCATCGGTAAAGTGGTGGGGAGTGTCTCCTACGAGCAGTACTTC	CAIGKVVGSVSYEQYF
TRBV20-1	TRBD2	few	TRBJ2-3	TGCAGTGCACCTCTAGCGGGAGCAGATACGCAGTATTTT	CSAPLAGADTQYF
TRBV5-8	.	once	TRBJ1-5	TGTGCCAGCAGCCTCCGGACTAAGGGGCCCTATAGCAATCAGCCCCAGCATTTT	CASSLRTKGPYSNQPQHF
TRBV2	TRBD1	.	TRBJ2-2	TGTGCCAGCAGTCCACAGGGGTCAGGGCTCGCCGGGGAGCTGTTTTTT	CASSPQGSGLAGELFF
TRBV6-1	TRBD2	.	TRBJ2-3	TGTGCCAGCAGCCAAACGACGGGGGGAGGCACAGATACGCAGTATTTT	CASSQTTGGGTDTQYF
TRBV28	.	many	TRBJ1-6	TGTGCCAGCAACAGGCTTAATTCACCCCTCCACTTT	CASNRLNSPLHF
TRBV2	.	many	TRBJ1-2	TGTGCCAGCAGTGGACCCAGGGGACTTTATGGCTACACCTTC	CASSGPRGLYGYTF
TRBV20-1	.	.	TRBJ2-2	TGCAGTGCTAGGGTCACGGGAGAGACCGGGGAGCTGTTTTTT	CSARVTGETGELFF
TRBV11-2	.	once	TRBJ1-5	TGTGCCAGCAGCCCTTCGACCGGCAGGAGGAACAATCAGCCCCAGCATTTT	CASSPSTGRRNNQPQHF
TRBV5-1	TRBD1	.	TRBJ2-1	TGCGCCAGCAGCTTCCTAGCCGGGACAGGGAAAAATGAGCAGTTCTTC	CASSFLAGTGKNEQFF
TRBV7-2	.	few	TRBJ1-3	TGTGCCAGCAGCCAACAGGGTCAGTCCGGAAACACCATATATTTT	CASSQQGQSGNTIYF
TRBV28	.	many	TRBJ2-7	TGTGCCAGCAGTTCCCAGACGTCCTCCTACGAGCAGTACTTC	CASSSQTSSYEQYF
TRBV2	TRBD1	many	TRBJ2-7	TGTGCCAGCAACTCAGAGACAGGGCCCCACGAGCAGTACTTC	CASNSETGPHEQYF
TRBV2	TRBD1	many	TRBJ2-2	TGTGCCAGCAGCCTCGGACAGGGGGGAATTACCGGGGAGCTGTTTTTT	CASSLGQGGITGELFF
TRBV2	.	many	TRBJ2-3	TGTGCCAGCAGTGACAGGGATCGACGGTATTTT	CASSDRDRRYF
TRBV6-5	TRBD1	many	TRBJ1-1	TGTGCCAGCAGTTACTCAGCCCCGGGACAGGGGGCCACTGAAGCTTTCTTT	CASSYSAPGQGATEAFF
TRBV6-2/TRBV6-3	TRBD1	many	TRBJ2-7	TGTGCCAGCAGTTACAGTCATTCCGGGACAGGGGTCCACGAGCAGTACTTC	CASSYSHSGTGVHEQYF
TRBV7-3	.	.	TRBJ1-1	TGTGCCAGCAGCTTATGGGAATCGAGCACTGAAGCTTTCTTT	CASSLWESSTEAFF
TRBV7-9	.	many	TRBJ1-1	TGTGCCAGCAGCTTAGGGTCGTCGGGGTCTCATGAAGCTTTCTTT	CASSLGSSGSHEAFF
TRBV15	.	few	TRBJ1-4	TGTGCCACCAGCACTCGACCGGGCATGGGGGAAAAACTGTTTTTT	CATSTRPGMGEKLFF
TRBV3-1	TRBD1	few	TRBJ1-6	TGTGCCAGCAGCCAATGGGAGGGGACAGGGGGGTCACCCCTCCACTTT	CASSQWEGTGGSPLHF
TRBV19	.	few	TRBJ1-2	TGTGCCAGTAGTATAGGCGACGGAATCTATGGCTACACCTTC	CASSIGDGIYGYTF
TRBV18	.	many	TRBJ1-1	TGTGCCAGCTCACCGGGCGGGACGAGTCAGGGTGAAGCTTTCTTT	CASSPGGTSQGEAFF
TRBV12-3/TRBV12-4	.	few	TRBJ2-4	TGTGCCAGCAGTTTCTCGGGGGTAGCCAAAAACATTCAGTACTTC	CASSFSGVAKNIQYF
TRBV5-1	TRBD2	.	TRBJ2-3	TGCGCCAGCACCCGGCTAGCGGAAGGAGATACGCAGTATTTT	CASTRLAEGDTQYF
TRBV6-5	.	few	TRBJ2-7	TGTGCCAGCAGTTACTCGAGAGGGGCGCTGAACGAGCAGTACTTC	CASSYSRGALNEQYF
TRBV12-3/TRBV12-4	.	many	TRBJ2-4	TGTGCCAGCACTTCGCCGAGTGAGTTAGCCAAAAACATTCAGTACTTC	CASTSPSELAKNIQYF
TRBV20-1	.	few	TRBJ2-7	TGCAGTGCTAGCAGTCTAGCGTCTTTCTACGAGCAGTACTTC	CSASSLASFYEQYF
TRBV11-2	.	.	TRBJ2-2	TGCGCCAGCAGCCAAGATATAAGACAGACCTACACCGGGGAGCTGTTTTTT	CASSQDIRQTYTGELFF
TRBV20-1	.	.	TRBJ1-1	TGCAGTGCTAGAGGGGCCCCAGGGGAAGGGGGAGCTGAAGCTTTCTTT	CSARGAPGEGGAEAFF